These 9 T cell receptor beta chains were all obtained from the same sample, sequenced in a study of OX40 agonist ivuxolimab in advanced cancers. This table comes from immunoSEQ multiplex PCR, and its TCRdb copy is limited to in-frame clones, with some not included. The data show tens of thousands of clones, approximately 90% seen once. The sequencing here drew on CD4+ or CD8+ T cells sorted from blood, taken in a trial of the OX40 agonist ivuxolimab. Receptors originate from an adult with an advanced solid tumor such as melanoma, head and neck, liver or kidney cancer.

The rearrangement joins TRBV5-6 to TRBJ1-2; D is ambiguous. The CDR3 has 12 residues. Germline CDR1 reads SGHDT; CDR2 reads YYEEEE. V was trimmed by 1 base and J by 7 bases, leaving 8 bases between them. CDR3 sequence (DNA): TGTGCCAGCAGCTTGCGGTCCTTTGGCTACACCTTC. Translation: CASSLRSFGYTF.

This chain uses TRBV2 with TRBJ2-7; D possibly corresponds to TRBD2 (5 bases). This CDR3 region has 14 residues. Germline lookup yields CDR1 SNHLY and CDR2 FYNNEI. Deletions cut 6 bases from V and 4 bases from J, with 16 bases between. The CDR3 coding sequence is TGTGCCAGCAGGTACGGGGAGCTTTTTTACGAGCAGTACTTC. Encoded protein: CASRYGELFYEQYF.

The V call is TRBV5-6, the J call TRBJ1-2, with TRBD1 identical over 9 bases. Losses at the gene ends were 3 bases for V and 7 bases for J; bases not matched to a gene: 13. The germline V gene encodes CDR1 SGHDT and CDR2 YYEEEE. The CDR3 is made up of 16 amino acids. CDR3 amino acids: CASSSWDREADFGYTF. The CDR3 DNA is TGTGCCAGCAGCTCCTGGGACAGGGAGGCGGATTTTGGCTACACCTTC.

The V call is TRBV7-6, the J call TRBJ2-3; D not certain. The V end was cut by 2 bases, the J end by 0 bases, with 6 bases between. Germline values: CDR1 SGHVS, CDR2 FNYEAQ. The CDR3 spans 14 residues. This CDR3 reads CASSLYSSTDTQYF. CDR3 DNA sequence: TGTGCCAGCAGCTTATACAGCAGCACAGATACGCAGTATTTT.

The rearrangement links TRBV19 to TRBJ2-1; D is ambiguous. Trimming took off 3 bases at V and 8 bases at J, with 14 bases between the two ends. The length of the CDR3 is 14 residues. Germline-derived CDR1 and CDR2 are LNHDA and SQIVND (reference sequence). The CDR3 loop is CASSMGFGWDEQFF. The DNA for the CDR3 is TGTGCCAGTAGTATGGGCTTCGGCTGGGATGAGCAGTTCTTC.

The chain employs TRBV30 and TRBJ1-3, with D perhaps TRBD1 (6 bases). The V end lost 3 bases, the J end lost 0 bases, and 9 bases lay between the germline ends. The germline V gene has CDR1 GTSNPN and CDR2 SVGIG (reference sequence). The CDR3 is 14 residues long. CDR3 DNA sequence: TGTGCCTGGAGCCCAGGGGCCTCTGGAAACACCATATATTTT. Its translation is CAWSPGASGNTIYF.

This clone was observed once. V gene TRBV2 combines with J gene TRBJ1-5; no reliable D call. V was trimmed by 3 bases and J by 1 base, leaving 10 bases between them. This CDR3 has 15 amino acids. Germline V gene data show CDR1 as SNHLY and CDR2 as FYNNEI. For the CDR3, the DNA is TGTGCCAGCAGTGATAGGCAGGCGAGCAATCAGCCCCAGCATTTT. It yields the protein CASSDRQASNQPQHF. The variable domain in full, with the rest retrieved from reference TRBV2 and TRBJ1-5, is EPEVTQTPSHQVTQMGQEVILRCVPISNHLYFYWYRQILGQKVEFLVSFYNNEISEKSEIFDDQFSVERPDGSNFTLKIRSTKLEDSAMYFCASSDRQASNQPQHFGDGTRLSIL.

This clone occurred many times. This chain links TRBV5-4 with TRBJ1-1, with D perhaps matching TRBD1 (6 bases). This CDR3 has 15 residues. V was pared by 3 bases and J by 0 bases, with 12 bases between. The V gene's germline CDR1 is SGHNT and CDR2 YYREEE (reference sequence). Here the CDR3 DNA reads TGTGCCAGCAGCTATTGGGGGGGCGTGAACACTGAAGCTTTCTTT. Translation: CASSYWGGVNTEAFF.

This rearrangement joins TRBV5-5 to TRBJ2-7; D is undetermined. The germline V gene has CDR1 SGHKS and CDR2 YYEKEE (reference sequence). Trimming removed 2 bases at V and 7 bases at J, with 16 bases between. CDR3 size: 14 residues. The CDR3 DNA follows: TGTGCCAGCAGCTTTGATGGTAGCCGTGTGGAGCAGTACTTC. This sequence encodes CASSFDGSRVEQYF.